The 13 T cell receptor beta chains in this list originate from one sample, sequenced in a study of Ad26.COV2.S vaccination and SARS-CoV-2 variants. The treatment: roughly 19 received Ad26.COV2.S at low or high dose, single or two shots; about 5 received placebo; per-sample allocation not given. The investigators took samples on day 63 after the first vaccine or placebo injection. Only in-frame clones appear in the TCRdb table, and some are missing; sequencing was by immunoSEQ multiplex PCR. The repertoire holds about 680,000 clones, with roughly 90% as singletons. The source material was peripheral blood, sampled in a trial of Ad26.COV2.S vaccine versus placebo. These receptors originate from a person aged 18-60 years who received the Ad26.COV2.S COVID-19 vaccine or a placebo.

The rearrangement uses TRBV7-9 and TRBJ2-7, with D perhaps given as TRBD1 or TRBD2 (6 bases each). CDR1 and CDR2 from the germline V gene are SEHNR and FQNEAQ (reference sequence). The CDR3 runs to 15 residues. V was clipped by 5 bases and J by 6 bases, with 20 bases between them. The CDR3 loop reads CASSIPGAKFGEQYF. DNA for the CDR3: TGTGCCAGCAGCATCCCGGGGGCGAAGTTTGGCGAGCAGTACTTC.

The chain couples TRBV2 to TRBJ2-7; weak D call: TRBD2 (5 bases). Germline-derived CDR1 and CDR2 are SNHLY and FYNNEI. Trimming left V 9 bases short and J 0 bases short, with 9 bases between. The CDR3 totals 12 residues. The CDR3 region has the DNA TGTGCCAGTAGGACTTTCTCCTACGAGCAGTACTTC. It is translated as CASRTFSYEQYF.

The chain is built from TRBV5-5 and TRBJ1-5; D unclear. In germline, CDR1 is SGHKS, CDR2 YYEKEE (reference sequence). Trimming cost V 3 bases and J 3 bases, with 7 bases left between them. The CDR3 extends over 13 amino acids. The CDR3 region has the DNA TGTGCCAGCAGCTGGGGTGACAATCAGCCCCAGCATTTT. Amino acids: CASSWGDNQPQHF.

This clone was picked up a small number of times. The rearrangement links TRBV19 to TRBJ2-7, with TRBD1 matching over 7 bases. Trimming cost V 5 bases and J 2 bases; bases outside gene matches: 15. The V gene's germline CDR1 is LNHDA and CDR2 SQIVND (reference sequence). The length of the CDR3 is 17 residues. The CDR3 region is CASSQQHPTGSPYEQYF. CDR3 DNA sequence: TGTGCCAGTAGTCAACAGCACCCGACAGGGTCCCCCTACGAGCAGTACTTC.

This chain joins TRBV3-1 (or the pseudogene TRBV3-2) and TRBJ1-6, with 8 nucleotides matching TRBD1. This CDR3 contains 15 residues. Germline V gene sequence: CDR1 LGHDT, CDR2 YNNKEL (reference sequence). V lost 4 bases, J lost 6 bases, and 5 bases stayed unmatched. CDR3 nucleotide sequence: TGTGCCAGCAGCCCCCAGGGGGCGCTTAATTCACCCCTCCACTTT. This gives the protein CASSPQGALNSPLHF.

This sequence joins TRBV6-6 and TRBJ2-5; 10 bases are a match to TRBD1. The trim removed 1 base at V and 6 bases at J, leaving 8 bases unmatched. CDR1 and CDR2 (germline): MNHNY, SVGAGI (reference sequence). The CDR3 has 16 amino acids. The DNA for the CDR3 is TGTGCCAGCAGTTACTATCGACAGGGGGCCGGAAAGACCCAGTACTTC. Its protein product is CASSYYRQGAGKTQYF.

The rearrangement joins TRBV4-2 to TRBJ1-1, with 10 bases fitting TRBD1. Germline CDR1 LGHNA, CDR2 YNFKEQ. V gave up 4 bases and J gave up 2 bases; unmatched junction bases: 4. There are 15 residues in the CDR3. The DNA for the CDR3 is TGTGCCAGCAGCCCCAGGACAGGGGGAAACACTGAAGCTTTCTTT. Amino acids: CASSPRTGGNTEAFF.

The chain uses TRBV5-1 and TRBJ2-7, with 12 nucleotides matching TRBD2. Germline CDR1 and CDR2: SGHRS and YFSETQ. Trimming took 4 bases from V and 2 from J; bases not matched to a gene: 7. The CDR3 has 16 amino acids. CDR3 bases: TGCGCCAGCAGCCCCCCCGGACTAGCGGGAACCTACGAGCAGTACTTC. Translating it yields CASSPPGLAGTYEQYF. Together with reference TRBV5-1 and TRBJ2-7, the CDR3 gives the full variable domain: KAGVTQTPRYLIKTRGQQVTLSCSPISGHRSVSWYQQTPGQGLQFLFEYFSETQRNKGNFPGRFSGRQFSNSRSEMNVSTLELGDSALYLCASSPPGLAGTYEQYFGPGTRLTVT.

The chain uses TRBV9 and TRBJ2-1; the match to TRBD2 covers 12 bases. V trimming: 3 bases; J trimming: 0 bases; junction bases outside the gene matches: 10. CDR3 length: 19 amino acids. The V gene's germline CDR1 is SGDLS and CDR2 YYNGEE. The chain's CDR3 is CASSGAGTSGPSSYNEQFF. In nucleotides, the CDR3 is TGTGCCAGCAGCGGCGCCGGGACTAGCGGGCCAAGCTCCTACAATGAGCAGTTCTTC.

The CDR3 region is CASSPGQGREFSYEQYF. DNA for the CDR3: TGTGCCAGTAGTCCGGGACAGGGCCGAGAATTTTCCTACGAGCAGTACTTC. The chain joins TRBV19 to TRBJ2-7, with 9 positions matching TRBD1. Germline CDR1 LNHDA, CDR2 SQIVND (reference sequence). This CDR3 spans 17 amino acids. With V trimmed by 5 bases and J by 1 base, 12 bases remained unmatched.

This chain connects TRBV25-1 to TRBJ1-1; 8 bases agree with TRBD1. CDR3 length: 15 amino acids. Germline CDR1 and CDR2: MGHDK and SYGVNS. V trimming: 3 bases; J trimming: 3 bases; junction bases outside the gene matches: 6. CDR3 DNA: TGTGCCAGCAGTGACATATCGACAGGGGACACTGAAGCTTTCTTT. It codes for CASSDISTGDTEAFF.

Concerning this clone itself: Other nucleotide sequences from this sample produce the same CDR3. J is TRBJ2-7 and V is TRBV15, with 7 bases aligning to TRBD1. CDR3 length: 12 amino acids. Trimming at V came to 5 bases and at J to 3 bases, leaving 1 base not matched to a gene. Germline V lookup: CDR1 LNHNV, CDR2 YYDKDF (reference sequence). CDR3 in amino acids: CATSRDSYEQYF. For the CDR3, the DNA is TGTGCCACCAGCCGGGACAGCTACGAGCAGTACTTC.

The CDR3 DNA sequence: TGTGCCAGTTCCCGGGACAGGGGTTCTCACGAGCAGTACTTC. This translates into CASSRDRGSHEQYF. The V call is TRBV2, the J call TRBJ2-7; 10 bases line up with TRBD1. V dropped 9 bases and J dropped 5; count of bases not matched to a gene: 10. The CDR3 loop spans 14 amino acids. CDR1 SNHLY and CDR2 FYNNEI come from the germline V gene.